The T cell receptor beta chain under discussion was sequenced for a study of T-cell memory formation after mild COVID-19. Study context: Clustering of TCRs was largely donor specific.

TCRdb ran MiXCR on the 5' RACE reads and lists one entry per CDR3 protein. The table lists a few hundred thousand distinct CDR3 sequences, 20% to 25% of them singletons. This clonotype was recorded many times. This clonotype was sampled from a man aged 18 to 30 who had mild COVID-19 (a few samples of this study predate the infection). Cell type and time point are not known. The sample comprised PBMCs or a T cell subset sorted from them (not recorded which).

The DNA of the CDR3 is TGTGCCCGAACAAGGGGTCATGAGCAGTTCTTC. This gives the protein CARTRGHEQFF. V and J are TRBV7-3 and TRBJ2-1; D perhaps matches TRBD1 (5 bases). The V end was cut by 11 bases, the J end by 8 bases, with 13 bases between. The germline V gene encodes CDR1 SGHTA and CDR2 FQGTGA. The CDR3 has 11 amino acids.